The 12 T cell receptor beta chains presented below share a single source sample, sequenced in a study of blood T cell repertoires in COVID-19. Only in-frame clones appear in the TCRdb table, and some are missing; sequencing was by immunoSEQ multiplex PCR. The sample has 160,000 or so clones; about 80% are singletons. Specimen: peripheral blood. These receptors were collected from a man between 65 and 85 years old with active or convalescent COVID-19.

The V call is TRBV15, the J call TRBJ2-1, with 8 bases fitting TRBD2. The CDR3 runs 17 residues. V trimming: 0 bases; J trimming: 6 bases; junction bases outside the gene matches: 10. Germline CDR1 is LNHNV and CDR2 is YYDKDF (reference sequence). CDR3 sequence: CATSREDPGGPPNEQFF. CDR3 DNA sequence: TGTGCCACCAGCAGAGAAGACCCGGGAGGGCCCCCCAATGAGCAGTTCTTC. Filled out from reference TRBV15 and TRBJ2-1, the complete variable domain reads DAMVIQNPRYQVTQFGKPVTLSCSQTLNHNVMYWYQQKSSQAPKLLFHYYDKDFNNEADTPDNFQSRRPNTSFCFLDIRSPGLGDTAMYLCATSREDPGGPPNEQFFGPGTRLTVL.

The chain combines TRBV2 with TRBJ2-4; 8 bases agree with TRBD2. The CDR3 length is 15 residues. Looked up from germline, CDR1 is SNHLY and CDR2 is FYNNEI. J was trimmed by 7 bases and V by 8 bases; bases with no gene match: 13. CDR3 sequence (DNA): TGTGCCAGCCTCCCTACCTCGGGGGGGTCGAACATTCAGTACTTC. Its protein is CASLPTSGGSNIQYF.

The chain uses TRBV4-1 and TRBJ1-1, with 7 bases identical to TRBD1. CDR3 size: 17 residues. Germline CDR1 MGHRA, CDR2 YSYEKL. Losses at the gene ends were 4 bases for V and 6 bases for J; bases not matched to a gene: 17. CDR3 nucleotides: TGCGCCAGCAGCCCGCTACAGGGGTGGGGGGAAGGGGCTGAAGCTTTCTTT. Translation gives CASSPLQGWGEGAEAFF.

The rearrangement uses TRBV4-1 and TRBJ2-5, with unresolved D. The CDR3 is 13 amino acids. Germline V CDR1 and CDR2: MGHRA, YSYEKL. V shed 5 bases and J shed 5 bases, with 12 bases lying between them. DNA of the CDR3: TGCGCCAGCAGCTTCATGGTGGCCGAGACCCAGTACTTC. This gives the protein CASSFMVAETQYF.

The count of this clone is one. The chain joins TRBV18 to TRBJ1-1, with TRBD1 matching over 7 bases. Trimming removed 4 bases from V and 8 bases from J; junction bases left unmatched: 10. There are 14 residues in the CDR3. Germline assignment: CDR1 KGHSH and CDR2 LQKENI. The CDR3 DNA follows: TGTGCCAGCTCACTCCCGGGACAGCCTTTGGAAGCTTTCTTT. Translation gives CASSLPGQPLEAFF.

This chain uses TRBV5-8 with TRBJ2-7; 9 bases line up with TRBD1. J was trimmed by 3 bases and V by 6 bases; bases with no gene match: 10. The CDR3 runs 15 residues. The germline V gene has CDR1 SGHTS and CDR2 YDEGEE. Here the CDR3 reads CASKSWTGESYEQYF. CDR3 DNA sequence: TGTGCCAGCAAGTCATGGACAGGGGAAAGCTACGAGCAGTACTTC.

Only a few counts were recorded for this clone. V gene TRBV10-1 combines with J gene TRBJ2-1; tentatively, D is TRBD2 (6 bases). The V end lost 3 bases, the J end lost 5 bases, and 11 bases lay between the germline ends. The CDR3 length is 14 residues. CDR1 is WNHNN and CDR2 is SYGVQD in the germline V gene (reference sequence). The DNA of the CDR3 is TGCGCCAGCAGTGACCCGGGAGCAAACAATGAGCAGTTCTTC. It yields the protein CASSDPGANNEQFF.

This chain joins TRBV6-1 and TRBJ1-4; D possibly corresponds to TRBD1 (6 bases). Germline CDR1 reads MNHNS; CDR2 reads SASEGT. The ends were cut back, 3 bases at V and 7 bases at J, with 15 bases in the middle. The length of the CDR3 is 15 residues. The DNA of the CDR3 is TGTGCCAGCAGTGATCGTACAGGGAACTTTGAAAAACTGTTTTTT. As protein: CASSDRTGNFEKLFF.

The rearrangement uses TRBV2 and TRBJ1-1; weak D call: TRBD1 (6 bases). The CDR3 is 14 amino acids. V was pared by 6 bases and J by 0 bases, with 11 bases between. CDR1 is SNHLY and CDR2 is FYNNEI in the germline V gene. CDR3 residues: CASSDGQLNTEAFF. In DNA, the CDR3 is TGTGCCAGCAGCGACGGACAGCTGAACACTGAAGCTTTCTTT.

This clone was observed at least ten times. This chain links TRBV18 with TRBJ1-6; possible D gene TRBD1, 5 bases. V lost 4 bases and J 6 bases, leaving 10 bases between the germline ends. CDR3 length: 14 residues. The germline CDR1 and CDR2 sequences are KGHSH and LQKENI. The DNA for the CDR3 is TGTGCCAGCTCACGGGGGGACGGTAATTCACCCCTCCACTTT. This encodes CASSRGDGNSPLHF.

The chain is built from TRBV2 and TRBJ1-2; the D is unclear. V was trimmed by 8 bases and J by 7 bases, leaving 23 bases between them. Germline V CDR1 and CDR2: SNHLY, FYNNEI. The CDR3 is 15 residues long. The CDR3 reads CASQGSLDHGGGYTF. Written as DNA, the CDR3 is TGTGCCAGCCAAGGGAGTTTGGATCATGGCGGTGGCTACACCTTC.

CDR3 region: CASSFRVKGTEAFF. The CDR3 DNA reads TGTGCCAGCAGCTTCAGGGTGAAGGGCACTGAAGCTTTCTTT. The chain links TRBV11-2 to TRBJ1-1, with D maybe TRBD1 (5 bases). Trimming removed 3 bases at V and 4 bases at J, with 12 bases between. The length of the CDR3 is 14 residues. From germline, CDR1 is SGHAT and CDR2 FQNNGV.